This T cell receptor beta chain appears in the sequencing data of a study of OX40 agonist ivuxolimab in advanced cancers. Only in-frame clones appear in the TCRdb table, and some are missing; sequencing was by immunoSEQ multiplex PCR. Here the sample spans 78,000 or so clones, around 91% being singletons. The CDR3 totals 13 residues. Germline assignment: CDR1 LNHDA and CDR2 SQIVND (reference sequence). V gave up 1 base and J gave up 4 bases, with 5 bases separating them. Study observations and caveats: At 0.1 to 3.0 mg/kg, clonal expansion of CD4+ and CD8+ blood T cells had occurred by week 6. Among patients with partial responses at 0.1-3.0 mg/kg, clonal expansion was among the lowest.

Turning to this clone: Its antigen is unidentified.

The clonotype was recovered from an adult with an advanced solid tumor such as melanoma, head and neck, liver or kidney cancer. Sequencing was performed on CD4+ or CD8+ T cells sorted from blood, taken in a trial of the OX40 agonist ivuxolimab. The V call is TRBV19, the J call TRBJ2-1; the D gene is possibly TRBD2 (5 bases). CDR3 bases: TGTGCCAGTAGTATAGTAGCGTACAATGAGCAGTTCTTC. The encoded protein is CASSIVAYNEQFF.